This TCR beta chain emerged from a study of neurological immune-mediated disorders. A remark on this clonotype: The junction departs from germline at one end; a sequencing error may be responsible.

TCRdb processed the 5' RACE reads anew with MiXCR; each CDR3 protein has one entry. The sample shows under 80,000 distinct CDR3 sequences, 4% to 6% of them seen only once. Germline loops: CDR1 LGHDT, CDR2 YNNKEL (reference sequence). The CDR3 length is 15 residues. The sequenced sample consisted of PBMCs. This TCR came from a woman aged 45-60 years with multiple sclerosis. The V and J genes are TRBV3-1 and TRBJ1-5; TRBD1 matches 7 bases. CDR3 DNA sequence: TGTGCCAGCAGCCAAGGGACAGGATCGAATCAGCCCAAGCATTTT. Residues: CASSQGTGSNQPKHF.